This T cell receptor (beta chain) was identified in a study of regulatory T cells in long-lasting Graves disease. Through Arm-PCR of CDR3 regions and iRepertoire HTBI primers, TCR beta libraries were built. TCRdb passed the multiplex PCR reads through MiXCR, listing each CDR3 protein once. The repertoire includes approximately 380,000 distinct CDR3 sequences, less than 25% of them detected once, and roughly 20% sits in the top ten. The CDR3 is 17 residues long. V lost 2 bases and J lost 0; bases outside the gene matches: 7. The V gene's germline CDR1 is MNHEY and CDR2 SVGEGT. Whole-study results and caveats: Persistent disease preferred TRBV28, TRBJ1-2 and TRBJ2-5.

Points on this clonotype: Its target is not known.

The time point was: persistent/refractory GD, antithyroid drugs over 5 years with positive TRAb. Generation of the TCR library employed RNA extracted from PBMCs. In this cohort, patients came from an endocrinology department located in Xi'an, China. Sequencing used peripheral blood mononuclear cells (PBMCs), obtained when the disease was refractory, from a patient treated with antithyroid drugs. This receptor was taken from a female donor with Graves disease. This sequence joins TRBV6-2 or TRBV6-3 and TRBJ1-5, with 7 bases identical to TRBD1. The CDR3 coding sequence is TGTGCCAGCAGTTACGTTACAGGGGCGGCTAGCAATCAGCCCCAGCATTTT. Translating it yields CASSYVTGAASNQPQHF.